The 13 T cell receptor beta chains below all came from one sample that was sequenced in a study of blood T cell repertoires in COVID-19. The method was immunoSEQ multiplex PCR; TCRdb's version includes in-frame clones alone and lacks a portion of them. The sample has about 360,000 clones, more than 70% seen once. The sample taken for sequencing was peripheral blood. These receptors originate from a man between 25 and 39 years old with active or convalescent COVID-19.

This chain joins TRBV18 and TRBJ1-6, with TRBD1 matching over 7 bases. Germline trimming cut 2 bases from V and 11 bases from J; bases unmatched to any gene: 3. Germline V gene lookup returns CDR1 KGHSH and CDR2 LQKENI. The CDR3 is 13 residues long. The CDR3 coding sequence is TGTGCCAGCTCACCAGACAGGGAGCCACCCCTCCACTTT. Translated, it gives CASSPDREPPLHF. The whole variable domain, filled in from reference TRBV18 and TRBJ1-6, reads NAGVMQNPRHLVRRRGQEARLRCSPMKGHSHVYWYRQLPEEGLKFMVYLQKENIIDESGMPKERFSAEFPKEGPSILRIQQVVRGDSAAYFCASSPDREPPLHFGNGTRLTVT.

This clone showed up many times. The chain is built from TRBV5-6 and TRBJ2-7; 10 nucleotides align to TRBD1. Per germline, CDR1 SGHDT and CDR2 YYEEEE. This CDR3 spans 14 amino acids. V shed 2 bases, J shed 6 bases, and the junction held 5 bases outside the gene matches. The CDR3 bases are TGTGCCAGCAGCTTATGGGACAGGGGTGGCGAGCAGTACTTC. Its protein product is CASSLWDRGGEQYF.

The chain recombines TRBV4-1 with TRBJ2-2; 8 nucleotides match TRBD1. Looked up from germline, CDR1 is MGHRA and CDR2 is YSYEKL. The CDR3 is 16 residues long. V trimming: 4 bases; J trimming: 8 bases; junction bases outside the gene matches: 12. The CDR3 loop is CASSPIGQGVRGELFF. The CDR3, as DNA: TGCGCCAGCAGCCCAATAGGACAGGGCGTCAGAGGGGAGCTGTTTTTT.

This chain uses TRBV15 with TRBJ2-7; 14 nucleotides line up with TRBD2. This CDR3 has 16 amino acids. V shed 3 bases and J 6 bases; nucleotides not matched to a gene: 7. Germline loops: CDR1 LNHNV, CDR2 YYDKDF (reference sequence). CDR3 bases: TGTGCCACCAGCAGCGCGGGGACTAGCGGGAGTATCGAGCAGTACTTC. Encoded protein: CATSSAGTSGSIEQYF.

The chain recombines TRBV18 with TRBJ2-1; tentative D call: TRBD1 (5 bases). Germline lookup yields CDR1 KGHSH and CDR2 LQKENI. Between the trimmed V and J ends, which lost 3 bases and 0 bases, there was a span of 15 bases. This CDR3 has 17 amino acids. The CDR3 loop reads CASSPPGAQSSYNEQFF. The CDR3, as DNA: TGTGCCAGCTCACCCCCTGGGGCGCAGAGCTCCTACAATGAGCAGTTCTTC.

The chain has TRBV11-2 and TRBJ1-3; no reliable D call. Germline CDR1 is SGHAT and CDR2 is FQNNGV. V gave up 7 bases and J gave up 0 bases, with 10 bases separating them. The length of the CDR3 is 14 residues. The CDR3 DNA is TGTGCCAGCACCCCTTCCTACTCTGGAAACACCATATATTTT. Amino acid sequence: CASTPSYSGNTIYF.

This clone was seen only a few times. The V call is TRBV7-8, the J call TRBJ1-1, with D perhaps matching TRBD1 (6 bases). The germline gives CDR1 SGHVS, CDR2 FQNEAQ. This CDR3 is built from 15 residues. V was cut by 1 base and J by 6 bases, with 15 bases left in between. CDR3 DNA sequence: TGTGCCAGCAGCTTAGGGCGGGGGCGAGGTGCTGAAGCTTTCTTT. It translates to CASSLGRGRGAEAFF. Complete variable domain (other parts from reference TRBV7-8 and TRBJ1-1): GAGVSQSPRYKVAKRGQDVALRCDPISGHVSLFWYQQALGQGPEFLTYFQNEAQLDKSGLPSDRFFAERPEGSVSTLKIQRTQQEDSAVYLCASSLGRGRGAEAFFGQGTRLTVV.

The chain has TRBV4-2 and TRBJ2-1; 14 bases align to TRBD2. V was clipped by 4 bases and J by 8 bases; unmatched bases: 13. This CDR3 is 18 amino acids long. Germline V CDR1 and CDR2: LGHNA, YNFKEQ. The CDR3 nucleotides are TGTGCCAGCAGCCTCCTACCGGGACTAGCGGGAGTTAGGGATGAGCAGTTCTTC. Protein product: CASSLLPGLAGVRDEQFF.

The chain joins TRBV4-3 to TRBJ1-1, with D maybe TRBD1 (5 bases). This CDR3 spans 16 amino acids. Germline values: CDR1 LGHNA, CDR2 YSLEER. V was clipped by 0 bases and J by 4 bases, with 15 bases between them. In nucleotides, the CDR3 is TGCGCCAGCAGCCAAGATGGAGGGGTTAGGAGCACTGAAGCTTTCTTT. It encodes CASSQDGGVRSTEAFF.

The chain uses TRBV7-2 and TRBJ2-1; 10 bases are a match to TRBD2. This CDR3 is 17 amino acids long. Germline V gives CDR1 SGHTA, CDR2 FQGNSA. The junction had 11 bases not matched to a gene; V was cut back by 0 bases and J by 9 bases. This chain's CDR3 is CASSLASGLAVSGEQFF. For the CDR3, the DNA is TGTGCCAGCAGCTTAGCCTCCGGACTAGCGGTGAGCGGTGAGCAGTTCTTC.

DNA of the CDR3: TGTGCCACCAGCATTCCGGGACTAGCGGGTCGTTCTAGCACAGATACGCAGTATTTT. Translated: CATSIPGLAGRSSTDTQYF. This chain connects TRBV15 to TRBJ2-3, with 12 bases that match TRBD2. Germline CDR1 LNHNV, CDR2 YYDKDF (reference sequence). V lost 4 bases to trimming and J lost 0 bases; unmatched junction nucleotides: 11. The CDR3 is 19 residues long.

This chain joins TRBV19 and TRBJ2-1, with 8 positions matching TRBD1. CDR1 and CDR2 (germline): LNHDA, SQIVND (reference sequence). Unmatched junction bases numbered 10, after V lost 9 bases and J lost 15 bases. This CDR3 region has 11 residues. CDR3 amino acids: CASEETGDLFF. The CDR3 DNA reads TGTGCCAGCGAAGAGACAGGGGATCTGTTCTTC.

V and J are TRBV29-1 and TRBJ2-5; 7 bases are a match to TRBD1. The CDR3 spans 14 residues. Germline-derived CDR1 and CDR2 are SQVTM and ANQGSEA. J gave up 3 bases and V 3 bases, and 7 bases lay outside the gene matches. The CDR3 DNA is TGCAGCGTTGAGAATACAGGGGTGGAAGAGACCCAGTACTTC. The encoded protein is CSVENTGVEETQYF.